This entry lists 30 T cell receptor beta chains sequenced from one sample in a study of blood T cell repertoires in COVID-19 (dated by TCRdb to the early 2020s). Receptors were amplified or captured by the immunoSEQ multiplex PCR assay. Entries here come from immuneACCESS through TCRdb and include only in-frame sequences with V and J called. Some clones fail to appear in such tables; in the studies checked, an unresolved V gene covers under half of the shortfall, and the cause of the remainder is unknown. Here the sample has 200,000 to 300,000 clones; 84% occur a single time. Clones ranked in the top ten supply about 2% of the sample. The sample was peripheral blood. The receptors stem from a man in his forties who had recovered from COVID-19.

This chain links TRBV6-2 or TRBV6-3 with TRBJ2-7; 11 nucleotides align to TRBD2. V shed 4 bases and J 2 bases; nucleotides not matched to a gene: 10. Germline CDR1 is MNHEY and CDR2 is SVGEGT. The length of the CDR3 is 17 residues. Written as DNA, the CDR3 is TGTGCCAGCAGTTTCCTCCCGACTAGCGGGATCCCCTACGAGCAGTACTTC. It codes for CASSFLPTSGIPYEQYF.

The genes are TRBV4-3 and TRBJ2-3; 11 bases are a match to TRBD2. CDR3 length: 15 amino acids. The J segment lost 4 bases and the V segment lost 4 bases, leaving 4 bases of the junction unmatched. Germline V gene sequence: CDR1 LGHNA, CDR2 YSLEER. CDR3 bases: TGCGCCAGCAGCCGAGGACTAGCGGGCTCAGATACGCAGTATTTT. Its translation: CASSRGLAGSDTQYF.

Written as DNA, the CDR3 is TGTGCCAGCAGCTTACTTCGGGATTCGGAGACCCAGTACTTC. This codes for CASSLLRDSETQYF. The genes are TRBV11-3 and TRBJ2-5; D is perhaps TRBD2 (5 bases). Germline CDR1 and CDR2: SGHNT and YENEEA. The CDR3 totals 14 residues. V was pared by 2 bases and J by 5 bases, with 12 bases between.

The J gene is TRBJ2-3, the V gene TRBV27; TRBD2 aligns across 7 bases. This CDR3 comprises 16 residues. V was pared by 8 bases and J by 2 bases, with 13 bases of the junction left unmatched. In germline, CDR1 is MNHEY, CDR2 SMNVEV (reference sequence). CDR3 in amino acids: CASVGFGGSITDTQYF. CDR3 sequence (DNA): TGTGCCAGCGTCGGTTTTGGCGGGAGTATCACAGATACGCAGTATTTT.

This clone was seen a handful of times. This sequence joins TRBV10-3 and TRBJ1-1; D gene ambiguous. The CDR3 consists of 16 residues. Germline V CDR1 and CDR2: ENHRY, SYGVKD. Trimming cost V 2 bases and J 1 base, with 14 bases left between them. DNA of the CDR3: TGTGCCATCAGTGAGCCAGGAGGCAGAGCGAACACTGAAGCTTTCTTT. It is translated as CAISEPGGRANTEAFF.

V usage is TRBV20-1 and J usage is TRBJ1-3; no clear D gene. The germline V gene encodes CDR1 DFQATT and CDR2 SNEGSKA (reference sequence). This CDR3 contains 11 residues. V was shortened by 5 bases and J by 8 bases, with 10 bases between the two germline ends. The CDR3 reads CSAWLGHTIYF. CDR3 nucleotides: TGCAGTGCTTGGCTTGGGCACACCATATATTTT.

The genes are TRBV13 and TRBJ2-4, with D tentatively TRBD1 (6 bases). Trimming removed 0 bases from V and 9 bases from J, with 18 bases in between. The V gene's germline CDR1 is PRHDT and CDR2 FYEKMQ (reference sequence). The CDR3 is 16 residues long. Written as DNA, the CDR3 is TGTGCCAGCAGCTTAGGAGGGAACAGGGTTTTAGGCATTCAGTACTTC. Amino acid sequence: CASSLGGNRVLGIQYF.

Written as DNA, the CDR3 is TGTGCCATCAGTGGAGGTCGGGGCACAGATACGCAGTATTTT. Its translation: CAISGGRGTDTQYF. The chain employs TRBV10-3 and TRBJ2-3; D ambiguous. The V gene lost 4 bases and the J gene lost 1 base, with 9 bases spanning the gap. This CDR3 spans 14 amino acids. Germline V gives CDR1 ENHRY, CDR2 SYGVKD.

The chain employs TRBV7-2 and TRBJ2-5; D may be TRBD2 (5 bases). Looked up from germline, CDR1 is SGHTA and CDR2 is FQGNSA. Deletions cut 7 bases from V and 5 bases from J, with 14 bases between. The CDR3 spans 13 residues. DNA of the CDR3: TGTGCCAGCACCATGATCGGCGGGGAGACCCAGTACTTC. As protein: CASTMIGGETQYF.

In nucleotides, the CDR3 is TGTGCCAGTAGTGGCACCCATAATTCACCCCTCCACTTT. Encoded protein: CASSGTHNSPLHF. The rearrangement joins TRBV19 to TRBJ1-6; D is ambiguous. V was pared by 5 bases and J by 5 bases, with 7 bases between. CDR3 length: 13 residues. Germline V CDR1 and CDR2: LNHDA, SQIVND (reference sequence).

The V and J genes are TRBV4-1 and TRBJ1-2; D might be TRBD1 (5 bases). The germline gives CDR1 MGHRA, CDR2 YSYEKL. CDR3 length: 13 amino acids. Trimming took off 6 bases at V and 3 bases at J, with 11 bases between the two ends. CDR3 nucleotide sequence: TGCGCCAGCAGGAGCAGGGCGGACTATGGCTACACCTTC. As protein: CASRSRADYGYTF.

The sample holds one count of this clone. The chain joins TRBV27 to TRBJ2-1; TRBD2 aligns across 7 bases. Per the germline V gene, CDR1 is MNHEY and CDR2 is SMNVEV (reference sequence). CDR3 length equals 12 residues. Germline trimming cut 5 bases from V and 9 bases from J; bases unmatched to any gene: 4. CDR3 in amino acids: CASSPTSFEQFF. In DNA, the CDR3 is TGTGCCAGCAGTCCGACTAGCTTTGAGCAGTTCTTC.

The chain is built from TRBV19 and TRBJ1-2, with 7 bases aligning to TRBD1. Trimming took 3 bases from V and 7 from J; bases not matched to a gene: 5. The CDR3 sequence is 13 residues long. Germline-derived CDR1 and CDR2 are LNHDA and SQIVND (reference sequence). For the CDR3, the DNA is TGTGCCAGTAGTATTCGACAGGGAGGTGGCTACACCTTC. The encoded protein is CASSIRQGGGYTF.

As concerns this clone: The same CDR3 can be traced to other DNA sequences in this sample. The chain is built from TRBV27 and TRBJ2-3; maybe TRBD2 (5 bases). Trimming pared 0 bases from V and 1 base from J, leaving 5 bases between. The CDR3 has 14 amino acids. Germline V gives CDR1 MNHEY, CDR2 SMNVEV (reference sequence). CDR3 nucleotide sequence: TGTGCCAGCAGTTTATCGAGGGGCACAGATACGCAGTATTTT. This encodes CASSLSRGTDTQYF.

The sample holds one count of this clone. V is TRBV9 and J is TRBJ1-3; 8 bases map to TRBD1. The CDR3 contains 16 residues. The V gene end was trimmed by 2 bases and the J gene end by 0 bases; junction bases not matched to a gene: 4. The germline V gene encodes CDR1 SGDLS and CDR2 YYNGEE. The CDR3 DNA follows: TGTGCCAGCAGCGTCCAGGGGGCTGACTCTGGAAACACCATATATTTT. Protein sequence: CASSVQGADSGNTIYF.

The V and J genes are TRBV19 and TRBJ1-1; D perhaps matches TRBD1 (6 bases). CDR3 length: 13 amino acids. V was shortened by 4 bases and J by 2 bases, with 8 bases between the two germline ends. From germline, CDR1 is LNHDA and CDR2 SQIVND (reference sequence). CDR3 nucleotides: TGTGCCAGTAGTACGGGGACAAACACTGAAGCTTTCTTT. Residues: CASSTGTNTEAFF.

The rearrangement uses TRBV10-3 and TRBJ2-1, with TRBD1 matching over 9 bases. V gave up 8 bases and J gave up 1 base; unmatched junction bases: 9. This CDR3 comprises 16 residues. Germline V gene lookup returns CDR1 ENHRY and CDR2 SYGVKD. The CDR3 region is CAIRGQGKESYNEQFF. CDR3 coding DNA: TGTGCCATCCGGGGACAGGGAAAAGAGTCCTACAATGAGCAGTTCTTC.

This chain links TRBV27 with TRBJ1-5, with 10 bases aligning to TRBD1. Germline-derived CDR1 and CDR2 are MNHEY and SMNVEV (reference sequence). The V and J ends lost 5 bases and 2 bases, in that order; junction bases with no gene match: 3. The CDR3 consists of 15 residues. CDR3: CASSPGTGGNQPQHF. The CDR3 bases are TGTGCCAGCAGTCCCGGGACAGGGGGCAATCAGCCCCAGCATTTT.

The gene calls are TRBV3-1 (or the pseudogene TRBV3-2) and TRBJ2-7, with D uncertain. Per germline, CDR1 LGHDT and CDR2 YNNKEL (reference sequence). The CDR3 is 14 amino acids. The germline V and J ends were trimmed by 1 base and 0 bases, with 7 bases remaining between them. This CDR3 reads CASSQVPLSYEQYF. DNA for the CDR3: TGTGCCAGCAGCCAAGTTCCACTCTCCTACGAGCAGTACTTC.

This clone appeared many times. The chain uses TRBV27 and TRBJ2-1, with 7 bases lining up with TRBD2. V shed 5 bases, J shed 8 bases, and the junction held 9 bases outside the gene matches. This CDR3 comprises 14 residues. Germline V gives CDR1 MNHEY, CDR2 SMNVEV (reference sequence). CDR3 protein: CASSTGLELDEQFF. As DNA, the CDR3 is TGTGCCAGCAGTACCGGACTAGAACTCGATGAGCAGTTCTTC.

The chain joins TRBV9 to TRBJ1-2, with D tentatively TRBD1 (6 bases). This CDR3 is 16 amino acids long. CDR1 is SGDLS, CDR2 YYNGEE, per germline. V lost 2 bases, J lost 4 bases, and 18 bases lay in between. The CDR3 is CASSVEGQPLLYGYTF. Here the CDR3 DNA reads TGTGCCAGCAGCGTCGAGGGACAACCGCTTCTCTATGGCTACACCTTC.

The chain carries TRBV7-6 and TRBJ1-4; TRBD1 agrees at 8 bases. CDR3 length equals 18 residues. V shed 1 base and J 6 bases; nucleotides not matched to a gene: 13. Germline V lookup: CDR1 SGHVS, CDR2 FNYEAQ. The CDR3 sequence: CASSLVPGGAERDEKLFF. The CDR3 nucleotides read TGTGCCAGCAGCTTAGTTCCAGGGGGCGCTGAAAGAGATGAAAAACTGTTTTTT.

V is TRBV10-1 and J is TRBJ2-1, with 11 bases lining up with TRBD2. The CDR3 loop spans 17 amino acids. CDR1 is WNHNN and CDR2 is SYGVQD in the germline V gene (reference sequence). V shed 0 bases and J 7 bases; nucleotides not matched to a gene: 8. The chain's CDR3 is CASSESGLAEGGNEQFF. Here the CDR3 DNA reads TGCGCCAGCAGTGAGTCGGGACTAGCGGAAGGCGGGAATGAGCAGTTCTTC.

The chain employs TRBV6-5 and TRBJ1-2, with D hard to call. This CDR3 is built from 10 residues. Germline V CDR1 and CDR2: MNHEY, SVGAGI. The V end lost 10 bases, the J end lost 4 bases, and 7 bases lay between the germline ends. The CDR3 DNA sequence: TGTGCCAACTATCGCTATGGCTACACCTTC. It encodes CANYRYGYTF.

The genes are TRBV5-6 and TRBJ1-2; D is unclear. The V gene lost 0 bases and the J gene lost 4 bases, with 4 bases spanning the gap. The CDR3 is made up of 12 amino acids. Germline V gives CDR1 SGHDT, CDR2 YYEEEE. Here the CDR3 DNA reads TGTGCCAGCAGCTTGGACAGCTATGGCTACACCTTC. Translation gives CASSLDSYGYTF.

This sequence joins TRBV6-4 and TRBJ2-2; TRBD2 matches at 9 bases. J lost 4 bases, V lost 8 bases, and 8 bases had no gene match. CDR3 length: 15 amino acids. Per germline, CDR1 MRHNA and CDR2 SNTAGT. The CDR3 sequence is CASSALAGVTGELFF. CDR3 nucleotide sequence: TGTGCCAGCTCAGCCTTAGCGGGGGTCACCGGGGAGCTGTTTTTT.

The chain links TRBV6-5 to TRBJ2-5; 10 bases align to TRBD2. V was pared by 6 bases and J by 0 bases, with 4 bases of the junction left unmatched. Germline V gene data show CDR1 as MNHEY and CDR2 as SVGAGI. This CDR3 has 15 residues. CDR3 loop: CASRRTSGDQETQYF. For the CDR3, the DNA is TGTGCCAGCAGGAGGACTAGCGGCGACCAAGAGACCCAGTACTTC.

The rearrangement uses TRBV11-3 and TRBJ2-3; D call uncertain. CDR1 SGHNT and CDR2 YENEEA come from the germline V gene. V lost 3 bases and J lost 5, with 15 bases in between. The CDR3 length is 15 residues. The CDR3 reads CASSFSSGLGDTQYF. Written as DNA, the CDR3 is TGTGCCAGCAGCTTCTCTAGTGGTTTGGGAGATACGCAGTATTTT. The whole variable domain, remainder taken from reference TRBV11-3 and TRBJ2-3, is EAGVVQSPRYKIIEKKQPVAFWCNPISGHNTLYWYLQNLGQGPELLIRYENEEAVDDSQLPKDRFSAERLKGVDSTLKIQPAELGDSAVYLCASSFSSGLGDTQYFGPGTRLTVL.

This chain joins TRBV30 and TRBJ2-4; 7 nucleotides agree with TRBD1. The length of the CDR3 is 14 residues. CDR1 and CDR2 from the germline V gene are GTSNPN and SVGIG (reference sequence). After removal of 2 bases from V and 5 bases from J, the junction contained 6 bases not matched to a gene. CDR3 nucleotide sequence: TGTGCCTGGAGTCCACGACAGGGCCAAAACATTCAGTACTTC. This codes for CAWSPRQGQNIQYF.

This sequence joins TRBV7-2 and TRBJ2-7, with 11 bases matching TRBD2. CDR3 size: 18 residues. Germline CDR1 reads SGHTA; CDR2 reads FQGNSA. V lost 1 base, J lost 5 bases, and 13 bases stayed unmatched. CDR3 in DNA: TGTGCCAGCAGCTTAGTGGTGCTTGGTAGCGGGAGGGCACACGAGCAGTACTTC. It encodes CASSLVVLGSGRAHEQYF.